This T cell receptor beta chain was sequenced for a study of T cell responses to AZD1222 COVID-19 vaccine. For the study at large: Second-dose timings of about 4 or about 12 weeks were pooled.

Study results and caveats: Clonal diversity may have been underestimated, and the donors were mostly white British, with more females than males.

Repertoires were generated with immunoSEQ multiplex PCR, while TCRdb's copy carries only in-frame clones and drops some. This sample has about 130,000 clones; approximately 89% occur once, and the top ten carry around 6.1%. As regards this clone: Its specificity is unknown.

The length of the CDR3 is 13 residues. CDR1 is SGHTA and CDR2 is FQGNSA in the germline V gene. The V end was cut by 1 base, the J end by 10 bases, with 11 bases between. The rearrangement joins TRBV7-2 to TRBJ2-1, with a possible D match to TRBD2 (6 bases). The TCR was taken from an adult in good health. Sequences were derived from peripheral blood, sampled on day 0 of AZD1222 vaccination. CDR3 protein: CASSLVDYAEQFF. The CDR3 nucleotides read TGTGCCAGCAGCTTAGTGGACTACGCCGAGCAGTTCTTC.